The 31 T cell receptor beta chains listed next were all sequenced from one sample in a study of CD8 T cells in ankylosing spondylitis. MiXCR was run by TCRdb on the 5' RACE reads, yielding one entry per CDR3 protein. The sample has more than 300,000 distinct CDR3 sequences; around 10% are singletons. Sequencing was performed on blood, either unsorted or a sorted T cell fraction (not recorded which). These receptor sequences come from a female donor with ankylosing spondylitis or in good health (not recorded which).

This clonotype was counted many times. The chain combines TRBV7-2 with TRBJ1-6, with TRBD1 as a possible D gene (5 bases). This CDR3 has 14 amino acids. Per the germline V gene, CDR1 is SGHTA and CDR2 is FQGNSA. The V gene lost 1 base and the J gene lost 10 bases, with 11 bases spanning the gap. DNA for the CDR3: TGTGCCAGCAGCTTAGGGGCAGGGAAATCACCCCTCCACTTT. Protein sequence: CASSLGAGKSPLHF.

This clonotype was detected ten times or more. This rearrangement joins TRBV28 to TRBJ2-2, with 8 bases identical to TRBD1. There are 12 residues in the CDR3. Germline assignment: CDR1 MDHEN and CDR2 SYDVKM. Trimming cost V 8 bases and J 5 bases; bases outside gene matches: 1. The CDR3 nucleotides read TGTGCCAGCGACAGGGGAACCGGGGAGCTGTTTTTT. Its translation: CASDRGTGELFF.

In this sample, this clonotype turned up many times. The gene calls are TRBV28 and TRBJ2-7; D gene uncertain. Trimming removed 8 bases at V and 3 bases at J, with 20 bases between. Germline values: CDR1 MDHEN, CDR2 SYDVKM. The CDR3 covers 15 residues. The CDR3 spells CASGPSGSHGYEQYF. The CDR3 DNA sequence: TGTGCCAGCGGGCCTAGTGGGTCCCACGGCTACGAGCAGTACTTC.

This clonotype was counted many times. An end of the junction does not agree with germline; a read error may underlie this. This chain links TRBV9 with TRBJ1-6; TRBD1 is a possible D gene (5 bases). Germline CDR1 SGDLS, CDR2 YYNGEE. The CDR3 loop spans 13 amino acids. This CDR3 reads CASSGTDGRVIYF. CDR3 DNA sequence: TGTGCCAGCAGCGGAACGGACGGCAGGGTAATATACTTT.

This clonotype was seen at least ten times. The gene calls are TRBV20-1 and TRBJ2-1; TRBD1 might be the D (6 bases). The CDR3 is 15 amino acids. Germline lookup yields CDR1 DFQATT and CDR2 SNEGSKA (reference sequence). Trimming left V 5 bases short and J 7 bases short, with 21 bases between. The CDR3 bases are TGCAGTGCTTCCTCTACTGCGGAAAGGGGGAATGAGCAGTTCTTC. Translating gives CSASSTAERGNEQFF.

Ten or more counts support this clonotype. The chain links TRBV20-1 to TRBJ1-5; tentatively, D is TRBD1 (6 bases). Deletions cut 5 bases from V and 1 base from J, with 18 bases between. This CDR3 comprises 16 residues. Germline V gene sequence: CDR1 DFQATT, CDR2 SNEGSKA (reference sequence). The CDR3 DNA sequence: TGCAGTGCTTGGGACATCGCCACAGGGAGCAATCAGCCCCAGCATTTT. It is translated as CSAWDIATGSNQPQHF.

This clonotype has a count of ten or more. The chain joins TRBV5-1 to TRBJ2-1, with D perhaps TRBD2 (5 bases). The CDR3 runs to 12 residues. V dropped 1 base and J dropped 7 bases, with 6 bases sitting between them. Germline loops: CDR1 SGHRS, CDR2 YFSETQ. CDR3 nucleotides: TGCGCCAGCAGCTTGCCGGGAAATGAGCAGTTCTTC. Its translation: CASSLPGNEQFF.

This clonotype came up many times. The rearrangement uses TRBV5-1 and TRBJ2-7; no clear D. The length of the CDR3 is 14 residues. Germline V lookup: CDR1 SGHRS, CDR2 YFSETQ. The germline V and J ends were trimmed by 0 bases and 1 base, with 8 bases remaining between them. CDR3 protein: CASSLATRSYEQYF. The CDR3 DNA reads as TGCGCCAGCAGCTTGGCTACCAGATCCTACGAGCAGTACTTC.

This clonotype was counted between two and nine times. The chain joins TRBV5-5 to TRBJ2-1; possibly TRBD2 for D (5 bases). The V gene lost 1 base and the J gene lost 3 bases, with 17 bases spanning the gap. The CDR3 runs 17 residues. Germline V lookup: CDR1 SGHKS, CDR2 YYEKEE (reference sequence). The CDR3 DNA sequence: TGTGCCAGCAGCTTGACGGACTGGCAGGCGGGCTACAATGAGCAGTTCTTC. Its translation: CASSLTDWQAGYNEQFF. The full variable domain, with the rest looked up from reference TRBV5-5 and TRBJ2-1, is DAGVTQSPTHLIKTRGQQVTLRCSPISGHKSVSWYQQVLGQGPQFIFQYYEKEERGRGNFPDRFSARQFPNYSSELNVNALLLGDSALYLCASSLTDWQAGYNEQFFGPGTRLTVL.

The CDR3: CASSLGVRGGRNEQFF. The DNA of the CDR3 is TGTGCCAGCAGCTTAGGCGTCCGGGGGGGCCGGAATGAGCAGTTCTTC. The rearrangement links TRBV7-2 to TRBJ2-1; 8 nucleotides match TRBD2. The germline V gene encodes CDR1 SGHTA and CDR2 FQGNSA. Trimming removed 1 base from V and 7 bases from J; junction bases left unmatched: 9. There are 16 residues in the CDR3. The entire variable domain, with the rest obtained from reference TRBV7-2 and TRBJ2-1, is as follows: GAGVSQSPSNKVTEKGKDVELRCDPISGHTALYWYRQSLGQGLEFLIYFQGNSAPDKSGLPSDRFSAERTGGSVSTLTIQRTQQEDSAVYLCASSLGVRGGRNEQFFGPGTRLTVL.

This clonotype was detected many times. The chain is built from TRBV29-1 and TRBJ2-3; TRBD2 might be the D (5 bases). Germline assignment: CDR1 SQVTM and CDR2 ANQGSEA. Trimming removed 0 bases at V and 0 bases at J, with 13 bases between. The CDR3 has 16 residues. The CDR3: CSVEDRVRVSTDTQYF. The CDR3 DNA reads as TGCAGCGTTGAAGATCGGGTGAGGGTTAGCACAGATACGCAGTATTTT.

The chain employs TRBV6-5 and TRBJ2-1; D possibly corresponds to TRBD1 (6 bases). Trimming took 2 bases from V and 3 from J, leaving 11 bases between them. The CDR3 is 15 amino acids. CDR1 and CDR2 (germline): MNHEY, SVGAGI. DNA of the CDR3: TGTGCCAGCAGTTACGAGACAGGACTCTACAATGAGCAGTTCTTC. Translation: CASSYETGLYNEQFF.

The chain employs TRBV4-2 and TRBJ2-1, with TRBD2 matching over 8 bases. This CDR3 spans 16 amino acids. Germline CDR1 and CDR2: LGHNA and YNFKEQ. V shed 0 bases and J 8 bases; nucleotides not matched to a gene: 9. The CDR3, as DNA: TGTGCCAGCAGCCAAGAACCCAGCGGGGGCAAGGATGAGCAGTTCTTC. Translating it yields CASSQEPSGGKDEQFF.

This clonotype was found many times. V usage is TRBV20-1 and J usage is TRBJ2-7; unclear D gene. The J call may not be correct, given that the DNA end is closer to TRBJ2-5. Germline CDR1 and CDR2: DFQATT and SNEGSKA (reference sequence). The CDR3 length is 8 residues. The CDR3 DNA is TGCAGTGGGGGGACCCAGTACTTC. Protein: CSGGTQYF.

This clonotype was seen a handful of times. V is TRBV15 and J is TRBJ1-6, with D uncertain. Germline V gene sequence: CDR1 LNHNV, CDR2 YYDKDF (reference sequence). V lost 5 bases and J lost 5, with 13 bases in between. CDR3 size: 15 residues. CDR3 nucleotides: TGTGCCACCAGCCTCGGCCTCAGTAATAATTCACCCCTCCACTTT. Its protein is CATSLGLSNNSPLHF.

Many counts were recorded for this clonotype. The rearrangement links TRBV7-9 to TRBJ2-3; 9 nucleotides agree with TRBD2. CDR1 SEHNR and CDR2 FQNEAQ come from the germline V gene (reference sequence). The CDR3 runs 17 residues. After removal of 0 bases from V and 3 bases from J, the junction contained 7 bases not matched to a gene. CDR3 nucleotide sequence: TGTGCCAGCAGCTTAGCGCAGGGACTAGCAGCTACAGATACGCAGTATTTT. Translation gives CASSLAQGLAATDTQYF.

This clonotype has a count of ten or more. This sequence joins TRBV28 and TRBJ1-5, with TRBD1 matching over 9 bases. The CDR3 is 15 amino acids. From germline, CDR1 is MDHEN and CDR2 SYDVKM. The V and J ends lost 7 bases and 2 bases, in that order; junction bases with no gene match: 6. Written as DNA, the CDR3 is TGTGCCAGCAAAACAGGGGGCGTCGGCAATCAGCCCCAGCATTTT. Translation: CASKTGGVGNQPQHF.

This clonotype turned up a few times. The chain couples TRBV6-1 to TRBJ1-2, with D unclear. The germline V gene has CDR1 MNHNS and CDR2 SASEGT. The CDR3 has 13 amino acids. The V end was cut by 4 bases, the J end by 4 bases, with 10 bases between. The CDR3 here is CASSGRLFYGYTF. In nucleotides, the CDR3 is TGTGCCAGCAGTGGTAGGCTCTTCTATGGCTACACCTTC.

Comment on this clonotype: No conserved phenylalanine or tryptophan ends this CDR3, so it is likely a read error. This chain connects TRBV20-1 to TRBJ1-1, with D maybe TRBD1 (6 bases). Germline V gives CDR1 DFQATT, CDR2 SNEGSKA (reference sequence). This CDR3 spans 15 amino acids. Trimming cost V 0 bases and J 2 bases, with 13 bases left between them. CDR3 DNA sequence: TGCAGTGCTAGAGATTATAGGGGGATAAACACTGAAGCTTTCTCT. The encoded protein is CSARDYRGINTEAFS.

This clonotype was seen many times. This rearrangement joins TRBV7-8 to TRBJ2-1, with D perhaps TRBD1 (6 bases). CDR3 length: 14 residues. Germline CDR1 and CDR2: SGHVS and FQNEAQ. The V end was cut by 4 bases, the J end by 9 bases, with 16 bases between. CDR3 DNA: TGTGCCAGCAGCTCCATTGGACAGCCCCGTGAGCAGTTCTTC. Protein product: CASSSIGQPREQFF. Using reference TRBV7-8 and TRBJ2-1 for the parts outside the CDR3, the full variable domain is GAGVSQSPRYKVAKRGQDVALRCDPISGHVSLFWYQQALGQGPEFLTYFQNEAQLDKSGLPSDRFFAERPEGSVSTLKIQRTQQEDSAVYLCASSSIGQPREQFFGPGTRLTVL.

This clonotype has a count of ten or more. The rearrangement joins TRBV7-2 to TRBJ2-1, with 10 bases that match TRBD2. After removal of 3 bases from V and 7 bases from J, the junction contained 3 bases not matched to a gene. This CDR3 has 14 residues. Germline CDR1 and CDR2: SGHTA and FQGNSA. CDR3 coding DNA: TGTGCCAGCAGCTTGGGACTAGCGTTAAATGAGCAGTTCTTC. Amino acid sequence: CASSLGLALNEQFF.

This clonotype was detected a few times. The rearrangement links TRBV12-3 or TRBV12-4 to TRBJ1-6; 7 nucleotides align to TRBD1. This CDR3 has 13 residues. The V gene end was trimmed by 6 bases and the J gene end by 6 bases; junction bases not matched to a gene: 2. In DNA, the CDR3 is TGTGCCAGCAGACGGGACAGTAATTCACCCCTCCACTTT. As protein: CASRRDSNSPLHF.

This clonotype was detected ten times or more. The chain combines TRBV20-1 with TRBJ2-7; TRBD1 agrees at 7 bases. The germline CDR1 and CDR2 sequences are DFQATT and SNEGSKA (reference sequence). The ends lost 2 bases at V and 8 bases at J; junction bases unmatched: 12. The CDR3 loop spans 14 amino acids. The CDR3 reads CSARPDRPNDKQYF. CDR3 DNA: TGCAGTGCTAGACCGGACAGGCCGAACGACAAGCAGTACTTC.

This clonotype was seen repeatedly, ten times or more. The rearrangement joins TRBV10-3 to TRBJ2-1; 10 bases match TRBD2. The J segment lost 4 bases and the V segment lost 3 bases, leaving 9 bases of the junction unmatched. Per the germline V gene, CDR1 is ENHRY and CDR2 is SYGVKD. The CDR3 extends over 17 amino acids. CDR3 coding DNA: TGTGCCATCAGTGATCCTAGCGGGAGATCGGGGTACAATGAGCAGTTCTTC. Its translation is CAISDPSGRSGYNEQFF.

This clonotype was found many times. The V and J genes are TRBV20-1 and TRBJ2-6; TRBD2 matches 10 bases. V was clipped by 4 bases and J by 2 bases; unmatched bases: 5. There are 16 residues in the CDR3. The germline V gene encodes CDR1 DFQATT and CDR2 SNEGSKA (reference sequence). The chain's CDR3 is CSAKLAGITGANVLTF. The CDR3 DNA is TGCAGTGCTAAACTAGCGGGAATTACTGGGGCCAACGTCCTGACTTTC.

This clonotype showed up just a few times. The DNA of the CDR3 is TGTGCCAGCAGCCAAGGGGCTAGCGGCCTAGGGGAGCAGTTCTTC. It is translated as CASSQGASGLGEQFF. The chain recombines TRBV7-9 with TRBJ2-1, with 7 positions matching TRBD2. After removal of 5 bases from V and 10 bases from J, the junction contained 14 bases not matched to a gene. This CDR3 comprises 15 residues. The germline CDR1 and CDR2 sequences are SEHNR and FQNEAQ (reference sequence).

This sequence joins TRBV5-1 and TRBJ2-3, with no clear D. The CDR3 is made up of 13 amino acids. Germline V lookup: CDR1 SGHRS, CDR2 YFSETQ. Trimming stripped 2 bases from V and 4 bases from J, with 8 bases between. This CDR3 is CASSLVSPDTQYF. DNA for the CDR3: TGCGCCAGCAGCTTAGTTAGTCCAGATACGCAGTATTTT.

This clonotype was picked up many times. The chain links TRBV20-1 to TRBJ1-2, with TRBD1 matching 8 bases. V gave up 6 bases and J gave up 8 bases; unmatched junction bases: 11. This CDR3 is 13 amino acids long. Germline V CDR1 and CDR2: DFQATT, SNEGSKA (reference sequence). The CDR3 spells CSALKSQGGGYTF. The CDR3 DNA reads TGCAGTGCCCTAAAGTCACAGGGGGGAGGCTACACCTTC.

This clonotype was seen at least ten times. In nucleotides, the CDR3 is TGCAGTGCCCACAGGGGAGGAAACAATCAGCCCCAGCATTTT. Its protein is CSAHRGGNNQPQHF. The V call is TRBV20-1, the J call TRBJ1-5; TRBD1 aligns across 7 bases. The junction had 8 bases not matched to a gene; V was cut back by 6 bases and J by 3 bases. The CDR3 has 14 residues. Germline CDR1 DFQATT, CDR2 SNEGSKA (reference sequence).

J is TRBJ2-1 and V is TRBV28, with TRBD1 as a possible D gene (6 bases). The CDR3 spans 17 residues. The germline V gene has CDR1 MDHEN and CDR2 SYDVKM. V lost 7 bases and J lost 1, with 20 bases in between. Written as DNA, the CDR3 is TGTGCCAGCACCCTTTATGCGTTGGGGGCTTCCTACAATGAGCAGTTCTTC. Translation gives CASTLYALGASYNEQFF.

This clonotype was recorded at least ten times. The rearrangement links TRBV20-1 to TRBJ2-7, with unresolved D. The CDR3 length is 14 residues. Germline CDR1 is DFQATT and CDR2 is SNEGSKA (reference sequence). Between the trimmed V and J ends, which lost 0 bases and 8 bases, there was a span of 17 bases. CDR3 sequence: CSARESRSDVKQYF. The DNA of the CDR3 is TGCAGTGCTAGAGAATCCCGGTCTGATGTGAAGCAGTACTTC.